These 32 T cell receptor beta chains were sequenced from one sample in a study of T cells after posttransplantation cyclophosphamide. Treatment was busulfan-fludarabine conditioning, a marrow graft, and cyclophosphamide on days +3 and +4. The data were produced by immunoSEQ multiplex PCR, yet TCRdb's version contains in-frame clones alone and is incomplete. The sample has 6,000 to 9,500 clones, roughly four fifths seen once; the top ten hold 17%. The source was CD4+ T cells sorted from blood, collected more than 950 days after allogeneic stem cell transplant with posttransplant cyclophosphamide. The receptors stem from a female patient between 35 and 55 years old who received an allogeneic stem cell transplant from a related donor, was CMV-positive, and had no GVHD. Some T cells may originate from the graft donor.

This chain uses TRBV10-3 with TRBJ1-2; D is possibly TRBD1 (6 bases). The V end lost 6 bases, the J end lost 0 bases, and 11 bases lay between the germline ends. Germline V CDR1 and CDR2: ENHRY, SYGVKD. This CDR3 comprises 14 residues. In nucleotides, the CDR3 is TGTGCCATCAGGGACAGCGCCTCTAACTATGGCTACACCTTC. Translation: CAIRDSASNYGYTF.

This clone came up a few times. Other DNA variants within this sample encode the same CDR3. This chain joins TRBV19 and TRBJ1-6; 7 bases are a match to TRBD1. The V gene's germline CDR1 is LNHDA and CDR2 SQIVND (reference sequence). The CDR3 sequence is 14 residues long. Trimming took 4 bases from V and 7 from J; bases not matched to a gene: 4. CDR3 loop: CASSTTGRNSPLHF. Written as DNA, the CDR3 is TGTGCCAGTAGTACGACAGGGCGGAATTCACCCCTCCACTTT.

The V gene is TRBV19, the J gene TRBJ1-5; D is ambiguous. Germline CDR1 and CDR2: LNHDA and SQIVND (reference sequence). V lost 6 bases, J lost 4 bases, and 10 bases lay in between. This CDR3 is 13 amino acids long. The CDR3 bases are TGTGCCAGTAGACATTCCGGGAATCAGCCCCAGCATTTT. Its protein is CASRHSGNQPQHF.

The chain couples TRBV5-5 to TRBJ2-7; 7 nucleotides align to TRBD1. This CDR3 has 15 amino acids. The ends lost 4 bases at V and 3 bases at J; junction bases unmatched: 10. The V gene's germline CDR1 is SGHKS and CDR2 YYEKEE (reference sequence). CDR3 in amino acids: CASSQTLTGNYEQYF. CDR3 DNA sequence: TGTGCCAGCAGCCAGACTTTGACAGGGAACTACGAGCAGTACTTC.

The chain is built from TRBV18 and TRBJ2-5, with 9 bases aligning to TRBD2. The J call is in doubt because the DNA end fits TRBJ2-7 better. The V gene's germline CDR1 is KGHSH and CDR2 LQKENI. The CDR3 runs to 14 residues. The CDR3 sequence: CASSPPGLAYEQYF. The CDR3 nucleotides read TGTGCCAGCTCACCTCCAGGACTAGCGTACGAGCAGTACTTC.

This rearrangement joins TRBV2 to TRBJ2-2; TRBD1 aligns across 7 bases. J was trimmed by 8 bases and V by 4 bases; bases with no gene match: 4. Germline CDR1 reads SNHLY; CDR2 reads FYNNEI. There are 13 residues in the CDR3. The CDR3 protein is CASSGQGRGELFF. As DNA, the CDR3 is TGTGCCAGCAGTGGACAGGGTCGGGGGGAGCTGTTTTTT.

There are a few counts of this clone. CDR3: CASSTPPREPTDTQYF. CDR3 nucleotides: TGCGCCAGCAGCACACCTCCCAGGGAACCCACAGATACGCAGTATTTT. V is TRBV4-1 and J is TRBJ2-3; D may be TRBD1 (5 bases). Deletions cut 5 bases from V and 2 bases from J, with 17 bases between. Germline lookup yields CDR1 MGHRA and CDR2 YSYEKL. This CDR3 has 16 residues.

V is TRBV5-4 and J is TRBJ2-1; D perhaps matches TRBD1 (5 bases). There are 14 residues in the CDR3. In germline, CDR1 is SGHNT, CDR2 YYREEE (reference sequence). V was shortened by 1 base and J by 2 bases, with 7 bases between the two germline ends. The CDR3 protein is CASSLKGPYNEQFF. In DNA form, the CDR3 reads TGTGCCAGCAGCTTGAAGGGGCCCTACAATGAGCAGTTCTTC. Together with reference TRBV5-4 and TRBJ2-1, the CDR3 gives the full variable domain: ETGVTQSPTHLIKTRGQQVTLRCSSQSGHNTVSWYQQALGQGPQFIFQYYREEENGRGNFPPRFSGLQFPNYSSELNVNALELDDSALYLCASSLKGPYNEQFFGPGTRLTVL.

This chain uses TRBV6-1 with TRBJ2-7; perhaps TRBD2 as D (6 bases). With 0 bases removed from V and 2 bases from J, the gap between germline ends came to 14 bases. The germline CDR1 and CDR2 sequences are MNHNS and SASEGT. The CDR3 is made up of 16 amino acids. The CDR3 DNA follows: TGTGCCAGCAGTGAAGCGGAGGGACCCCTTCCCTACGAGCAGTACTTC. As protein: CASSEAEGPLPYEQYF.

The V call is TRBV7-9, the J call TRBJ2-1, with 12 bases matching TRBD2. CDR3 size: 19 residues. V was clipped by 6 bases and J by 1 base; unmatched bases: 13. Germline CDR1 and CDR2: SEHNR and FQNEAQ (reference sequence). The CDR3 loop reads CASRGSGTSGPHSYNEQFF. For the CDR3, the DNA is TGTGCCAGCAGGGGGTCCGGGACTAGCGGGCCACATTCCTACAATGAGCAGTTCTTC. Full variable domain (remainder filled in from reference TRBV7-9 and TRBJ2-1): DTGVSQNPRHKITKRGQNVTFRCDPISEHNRLYWYRQTLGQGPEFLTYFQNEAQLEKSRLLSDRFSAERPKGSFSTLEIQRTEQGDSAMYLCASRGSGTSGPHSYNEQFFGPGTRLTVL.

The chain carries TRBV5-1 and TRBJ1-1; D is uncertain. Between the trimmed V and J ends, which lost 4 bases and 5 bases, there was a span of 12 bases. Germline loops: CDR1 SGHRS, CDR2 YFSETQ. The CDR3 contains 13 residues. CDR3 nucleotides: TGCGCCAGCAGCACGTGGGCGGGGACTGAAGCTTTCTTT. This codes for CASSTWAGTEAFF.

Comment on this clone: The same CDR3 is also encoded by other DNA sequences in this sample. This chain connects TRBV10-3 to TRBJ1-6; possibly TRBD1 for D (5 bases). V was trimmed by 2 bases and J by 5 bases, leaving 10 bases between them. CDR1 ENHRY and CDR2 SYGVKD come from the germline V gene. This CDR3 region has 15 residues. As DNA, the CDR3 is TGTGCCATCAGTGAGGGGGCAGGGAATAATTCACCCCTCCACTTT. Its protein product is CAISEGAGNNSPLHF.

In its sample, this clone was seen a few times. The chain links TRBV9 to TRBJ1-1, with TRBD1 as a possible D gene (5 bases). This CDR3 contains 12 residues. V was pared by 4 bases and J by 10 bases, with 14 bases between. The germline CDR1 and CDR2 sequences are SGDLS and YYNGEE. CDR3 DNA: TGTGCCAGCAGCTCCGACCCAGGGCGAGCTTTCTTT. Its translation: CASSSDPGRAFF. Full variable domain (remainder filled in from reference TRBV9 and TRBJ1-1): DSGVTQTPKHLITATGQRVTLRCSPRSGDLSVYWYQQSLDQGLQFLIQYYNGEERAKGNILERFSAQQFPDLHSELNLSSLELGDSALYFCASSSDPGRAFFGQGTRLTVV.

The chain carries TRBV27 and TRBJ1-4, with D perhaps TRBD1 (6 bases). Germline assignment: CDR1 MNHEY and CDR2 SMNVEV (reference sequence). This CDR3 comprises 14 residues. V was pared by 5 bases and J by 7 bases, with 14 bases between. This CDR3 is CASSKSGASEKLFF. The CDR3 bases are TGTGCCAGCAGTAAGTCAGGGGCCAGTGAAAAACTGTTTTTT.

The chain carries TRBV5-4 and TRBJ1-1; 8 positions match TRBD1. This CDR3 is 14 amino acids long. Unmatched junction bases numbered 6, after V lost 2 bases and J lost 6 bases. Germline assignment: CDR1 SGHNT and CDR2 YYREEE (reference sequence). The CDR3: CASSFSTGGAEAFF. CDR3 in DNA: TGTGCCAGCAGCTTCTCAACAGGGGGGGCTGAAGCTTTCTTT.

This clone has only a few counts. The chain combines TRBV19 with TRBJ2-7, with 8 nucleotides matching TRBD1. V lost 3 bases and J lost 3; bases outside the gene matches: 4. There are 14 residues in the CDR3. The germline CDR1 and CDR2 sequences are LNHDA and SQIVND (reference sequence). CDR3 in amino acids: CASSIQGANYEQYF. The CDR3 DNA follows: TGTGCCAGTAGTATTCAGGGGGCTAACTACGAGCAGTACTTC.

The chain's CDR3 is CASSGGQGMNTGANVLTF. CDR3 coding DNA: TGTGCCAGCAGCGGTGGACAGGGAATGAATACTGGGGCCAACGTCCTGACTTTC. V is TRBV9 and J is TRBJ2-6; 8 bases map to TRBD1. CDR1 SGDLS and CDR2 YYNGEE come from the germline V gene. V lost 3 bases to trimming and J lost 2 bases; unmatched junction nucleotides: 10. CDR3 length: 18 amino acids.

The chain combines TRBV20-1 with TRBJ2-5, with TRBD1 matching 9 bases. Germline CDR1 and CDR2: DFQATT and SNEGSKA (reference sequence). This CDR3 comprises 11 residues. Trimming cost V 6 bases and J 7 bases; bases outside gene matches: 3. CDR3: CSALTGGTQYF. CDR3 nucleotide sequence: TGCAGTGCACTGACAGGGGGGACCCAGTACTTC.

This clone was observed once. The V call is TRBV28, the J call TRBJ1-5, with D hard to call. The CDR3 runs to 12 residues. Per the germline V gene, CDR1 is MDHEN and CDR2 is SYDVKM. Trimming pared 6 bases from V and 3 bases from J, leaving 6 bases between. The CDR3 loop reads CASSPSNQPQHF. The CDR3 bases are TGTGCCAGCAGCCCATCCAATCAGCCCCAGCATTTT.

CDR3 nucleotide sequence: TGTGCCAGCAGCTTGGTCCAGGGTCGGTACAATGAGCAGTTCTTC. As protein: CASSLVQGRYNEQFF. The V and J genes are TRBV5-5 and TRBJ2-1; tentatively, D is TRBD1 (5 bases). The CDR3 length is 15 residues. V was cut by 0 bases and J by 4 bases, with 11 bases left in between. CDR1 SGHKS and CDR2 YYEKEE come from the germline V gene (reference sequence).

The chain links TRBV7-2 to TRBJ1-5, with TRBD1 as a possible D gene (5 bases). Trimming removed 5 bases at V and 5 bases at J, with 10 bases between. The CDR3 loop spans 13 amino acids. CDR1 and CDR2 from the germline V gene are SGHTA and FQGNSA. The CDR3 DNA sequence: TGTGCCAGCAGCAAGACAGAGGATCAGCCCCAGCATTTT. Amino acids: CASSKTEDQPQHF.

The chain carries TRBV27 and TRBJ1-4, with unresolved D. Trimming removed 6 bases at V and 5 bases at J, with 13 bases between. CDR3 length: 14 residues. The germline CDR1 and CDR2 sequences are MNHEY and SMNVEV (reference sequence). This CDR3 is CASSPGWENEKLFF. CDR3 bases: TGTGCCAGCAGCCCGGGGTGGGAAAATGAAAAACTGTTTTTT.

V gene TRBV5-1 combines with J gene TRBJ1-5, with D possibly being TRBD1 (5 bases). CDR3 length equals 16 residues. V was shortened by 7 bases and J by 5 bases, with 22 bases between the two germline ends. Germline values: CDR1 SGHRS, CDR2 YFSETQ. CDR3 nucleotides: TGCGCCAGCCGGGACGGGCCGGGGGGGTTGGATCAGCCCCAGCATTTT. Translation: CASRDGPGGLDQPQHF. Full variable domain (rest looked up from reference TRBV5-1 and TRBJ1-5): KAGVTQTPRYLIKTRGQQVTLSCSPISGHRSVSWYQQTPGQGLQFLFEYFSETQRNKGNFPGRFSGRQFSNSRSEMNVSTLELGDSALYLCASRDGPGGLDQPQHFGDGTRLSIL.

The chain is built from TRBV13 and TRBJ1-5; the match to TRBD1 covers 7 bases. The CDR3 loop spans 13 amino acids. Germline-derived CDR1 and CDR2 are PRHDT and FYEKMQ (reference sequence). J was trimmed by 4 bases and V by 5 bases; bases with no gene match: 2. CDR3 DNA: TGTGCCAGCAGCCTACAGGGGAATCAGCCCCAGCATTTT. Protein: CASSLQGNQPQHF.

The chain joins TRBV7-9 to TRBJ2-5, with D unresolved. Trimming removed 6 bases from V and 3 bases from J, with 5 bases in between. The CDR3 spans 11 residues. Germline V gene lookup returns CDR1 SEHNR and CDR2 FQNEAQ (reference sequence). The CDR3 protein is CASSGEETQYF. The DNA for the CDR3 is TGTGCCAGCAGTGGAGAAGAGACCCAGTACTTC.

The chain links TRBV5-8 to TRBJ2-5, with 16 bases aligning to TRBD2. The trim removed 4 bases at V and 5 bases at J, leaving 8 bases unmatched. CDR3 length equals 17 residues. The germline gives CDR1 SGHTS, CDR2 YDEGEE. The CDR3 bases are TGTGCCAGCAGCAGCGGGACTAGCGGGGGGGCGCGGGAGACCCAGTACTTC. This codes for CASSSGTSGGARETQYF.

The chain has TRBV5-6 and TRBJ1-3; TRBD1 might be the D (5 bases). This CDR3 has 15 residues. Trimming shortened V by 0 bases and J by 3 bases, and 10 bases separated the two germline ends. Germline V gene lookup returns CDR1 SGHDT and CDR2 YYEEEE. CDR3 nucleotide sequence: TGTGCCAGCAGCTTGGCTGGGGGAGGTGGAAACACCATATATTTT. As protein: CASSLAGGGGNTIYF.

This clone has just one count. The chain joins TRBV4-2 to TRBJ2-2; 8 bases are a match to TRBD2. In germline, CDR1 is LGHNA, CDR2 YNFKEQ. The V and J ends lost 5 bases and 4 bases, in that order; junction bases with no gene match: 3. There are 14 residues in the CDR3. CDR3 DNA sequence: TGTGCCAGCAGCGCGACTAGCGCCACCGGGGAGCTGTTTTTT. Protein product: CASSATSATGELFF.

The V call is TRBV11-2, the J call TRBJ2-2; no reliable D call. Germline-derived CDR1 and CDR2 are SGHAT and FQNNGV. The V end was cut by 1 base, the J end by 1 base, with 13 bases between. The CDR3 has 17 amino acids. The CDR3 DNA follows: TGTGCCAGCAGCTTAGGAAGAGCACTGAAGAACACCGGGGAGCTGTTTTTT. The encoded protein is CASSLGRALKNTGELFF. Together with reference TRBV11-2 and TRBJ2-2, the CDR3 gives the full variable domain: EAGVAQSPRYKIIEKRQSVAFWCNPISGHATLYWYQQILGQGPKLLIQFQNNGVVDDSQLPKDRFSAERLKGVDSTLKIQPAKLEDSAVYLCASSLGRALKNTGELFFGEGSRLTVL.

This clone was observed a few times. The sample has other DNA sequences that encode this CDR3 too. V is TRBV6-1 and J is TRBJ1-6, with D perhaps matching TRBD1 (6 bases). The germline V gene encodes CDR1 MNHNS and CDR2 SASEGT. V lost 7 bases, J lost 7 bases, and 14 bases lay in between. CDR3 size: 14 residues. The CDR3 DNA reads as TGTGCCAGCACCTCAGGGGAGTCAAATTCACCCCTCCACTTT. Translation: CASTSGESNSPLHF.

The chain is built from TRBV4-3 and TRBJ2-2; 8 bases align to TRBD1. CDR1 LGHNA and CDR2 YSLEER come from the germline V gene. This CDR3 is built from 17 residues. Trimming at V came to 4 bases and at J to 4 bases, leaving 11 bases not matched to a gene. The chain's CDR3 is CASSPTDRTGSTGELFF. The CDR3 DNA sequence: TGCGCCAGCAGCCCAACCGATAGGACAGGGTCCACCGGGGAGCTGTTTTTT.

The chain has TRBV11-1 and TRBJ2-2; the D gene is possibly TRBD1 (5 bases). The V gene's germline CDR1 is SGHAT and CDR2 FQDESV (reference sequence). Trimming removed 3 bases from V and 2 bases from J, with 10 bases in between. The CDR3 contains 15 residues. The CDR3 spells CASSFYDRNTGELFF. The CDR3 bases are TGTGCCAGCAGCTTTTACGACAGAAACACCGGGGAGCTGTTTTTT.